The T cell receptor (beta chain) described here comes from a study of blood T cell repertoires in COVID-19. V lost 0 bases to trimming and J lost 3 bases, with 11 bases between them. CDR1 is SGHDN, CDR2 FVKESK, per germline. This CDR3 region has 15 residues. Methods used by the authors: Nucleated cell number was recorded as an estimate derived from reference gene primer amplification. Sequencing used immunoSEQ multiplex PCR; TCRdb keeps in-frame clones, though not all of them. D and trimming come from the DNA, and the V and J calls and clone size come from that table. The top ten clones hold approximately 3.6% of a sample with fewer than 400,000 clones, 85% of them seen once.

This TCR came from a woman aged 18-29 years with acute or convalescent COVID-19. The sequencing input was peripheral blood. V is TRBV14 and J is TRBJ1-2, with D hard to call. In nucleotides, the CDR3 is TGTGCCAGCAGCCAAGATATGGGCCCATACTATGGCTACACCTTC. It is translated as CASSQDMGPYYGYTF. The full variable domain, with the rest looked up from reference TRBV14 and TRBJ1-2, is EAGVTQFPSHSVIEKGQTVTLRCDPISGHDNLYWYRRVMGKEIKFLLHFVKESKQDESGMPNNRFLAERTGGTYSTLKVQPAELEDSGVYFCASSQDMGPYYGYTFGSGTRLTVV.